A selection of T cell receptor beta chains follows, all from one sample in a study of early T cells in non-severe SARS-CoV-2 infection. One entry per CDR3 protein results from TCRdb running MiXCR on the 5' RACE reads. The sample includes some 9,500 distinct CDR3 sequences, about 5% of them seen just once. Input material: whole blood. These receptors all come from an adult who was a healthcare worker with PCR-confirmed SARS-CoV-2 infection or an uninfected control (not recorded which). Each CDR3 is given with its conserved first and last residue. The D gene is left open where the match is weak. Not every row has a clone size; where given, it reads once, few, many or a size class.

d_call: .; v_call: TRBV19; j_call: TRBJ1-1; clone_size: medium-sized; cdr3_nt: TGTGCCAGTAGTACTCTTGTCAGAGGCACTGAAGCTTTCTTT; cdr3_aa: CASSTLVRGTEAFF
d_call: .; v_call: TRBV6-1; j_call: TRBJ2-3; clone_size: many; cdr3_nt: TGTGCCAGCAGTGATGGAGTAGTCGCAGATACGCAGTATTTT; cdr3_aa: CASSDGVVADTQYF
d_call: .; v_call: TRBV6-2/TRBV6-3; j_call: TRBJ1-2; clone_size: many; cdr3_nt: TGTGCCAGCAGCCGACAGAACTATGGCTACACCTTC; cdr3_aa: CASSRQNYGYTF
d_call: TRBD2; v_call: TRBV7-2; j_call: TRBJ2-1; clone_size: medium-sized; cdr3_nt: TGTGCCAGCAGCTTAGGGACTAGCCGATCCAATGAGCAGTTCTTC; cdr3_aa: CASSLGTSRSNEQFF
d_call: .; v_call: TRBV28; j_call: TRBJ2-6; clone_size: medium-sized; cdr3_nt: TGTGCCAGCTTGGACTCTAGCTCTGGGGCCAACGTCCTGACTTTC; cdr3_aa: CASLDSSSGANVLTF
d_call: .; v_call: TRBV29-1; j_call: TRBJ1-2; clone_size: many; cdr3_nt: TGCAGCGTCGCCGGGACGGGTCGCGGCTACACCTTC; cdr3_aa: CSVAGTGRGYTF
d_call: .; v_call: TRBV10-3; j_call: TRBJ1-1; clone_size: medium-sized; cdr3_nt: TGTGCCATCACGGTTACCTTAAACACTGAAGCTTTCTTT; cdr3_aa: CAITVTLNTEAFF
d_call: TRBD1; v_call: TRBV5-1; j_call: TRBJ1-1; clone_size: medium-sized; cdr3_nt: TGCGCCAGCAGCTTGGAGGGGGCGCGGGAGACTGAAGCTTTCTTT; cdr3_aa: CASSLEGARETEAFF
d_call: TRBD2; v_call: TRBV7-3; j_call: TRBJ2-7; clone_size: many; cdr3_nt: TGTGCCAGCAGCCCTACGGGAGGACGCGTCGAGCAGTACTTC; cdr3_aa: CASSPTGGRVEQYF
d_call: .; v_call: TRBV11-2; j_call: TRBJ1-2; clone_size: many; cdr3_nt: TGTGCCAGCAGCTTCATCCCCAGGGAGAACTATGGCTACACCTTC; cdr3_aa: CASSFIPRENYGYTF
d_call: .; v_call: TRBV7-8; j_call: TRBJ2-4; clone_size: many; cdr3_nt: TGTGCCAGCAGCTTAGCGGGTGGTCCCGGGGCATTTCAGTACTTC; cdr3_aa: CASSLAGGPGAFQYF
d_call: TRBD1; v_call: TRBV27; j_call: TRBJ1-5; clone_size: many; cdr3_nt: TGTGCCAGCAGTGCAGGGGGACTACAGCCCCAGCATTTT; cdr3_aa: CASSAGGLQPQHF
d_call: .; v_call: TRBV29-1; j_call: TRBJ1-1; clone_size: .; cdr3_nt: TGCAGCGCCGCATTAGGATTTGAAGCTTTCTTT; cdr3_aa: CSAALGFEAFF
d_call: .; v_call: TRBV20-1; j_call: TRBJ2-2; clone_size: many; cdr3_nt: TGCAGTGCTAGAGCCGGGACCGCGAACACCGGGGAGCTGTTTTTT; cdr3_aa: CSARAGTANTGELFF
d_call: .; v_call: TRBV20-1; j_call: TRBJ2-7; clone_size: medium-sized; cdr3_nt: TGCAGTGCCCGTACACTAGCTGCACTCTACGAGCAGTACTTC; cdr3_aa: CSARTLAALYEQYF
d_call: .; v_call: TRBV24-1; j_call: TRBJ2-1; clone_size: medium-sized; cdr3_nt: TGTGCCACCAGTGACGTCCCCCACAATGAGCAGTTCTTC; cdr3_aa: CATSDVPHNEQFF
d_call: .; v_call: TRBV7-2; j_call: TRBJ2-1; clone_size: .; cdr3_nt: TGTGCCAGCAGCAGCACTAGGGTCCTTAACAATGAGCAGTTCTTC; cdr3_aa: CASSSTRVLNNEQFF
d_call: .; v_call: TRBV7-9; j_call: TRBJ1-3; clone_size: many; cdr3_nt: TGTGCCAGCAGCTTAGAAGCCGCTGAAAACACCATATATTTT; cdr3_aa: CASSLEAAENTIYF
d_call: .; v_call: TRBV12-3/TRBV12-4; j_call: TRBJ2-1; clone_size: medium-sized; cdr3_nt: TGTGCCAGCATGCGGACTCCCAATGAGCAGTTCTTC; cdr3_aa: CASMRTPNEQFF
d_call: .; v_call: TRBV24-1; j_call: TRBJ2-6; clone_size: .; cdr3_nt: TGTGCCACCAGTGACCGGACAACTGGGGCCAACGTCCTGACTTTC; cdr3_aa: CATSDRTTGANVLTF
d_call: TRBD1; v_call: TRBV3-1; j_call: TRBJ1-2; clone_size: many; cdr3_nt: TGTGCCAGTAAAGGCTATGGACAGGGGCGAGATGGCTACACCTTC; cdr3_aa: CASKGYGQGRDGYTF
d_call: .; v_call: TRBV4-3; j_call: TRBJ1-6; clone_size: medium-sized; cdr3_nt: TGCGCCAGCAGCCAAGAGTTTACAGATTCACCCCTCCACTTT; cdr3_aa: CASSQEFTDSPLHF
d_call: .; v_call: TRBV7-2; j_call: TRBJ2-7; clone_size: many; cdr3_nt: TGTGCCAGCAGCCGCAAAGTAGGGCCGGACGACCTCTACGAGCAGTACTTC; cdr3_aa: CASSRKVGPDDLYEQYF
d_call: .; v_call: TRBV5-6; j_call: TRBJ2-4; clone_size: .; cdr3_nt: TGTGCCAGCAGCCGGCGCGGCTGGGAGGACATTCAGTACTTC; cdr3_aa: CASSRRGWEDIQYF
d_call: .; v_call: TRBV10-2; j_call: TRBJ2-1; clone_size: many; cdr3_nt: TGCGCCAGCAGTGGGGCCGGGACCGACTACAATGAGCAGTTCTTC; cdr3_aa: CASSGAGTDYNEQFF
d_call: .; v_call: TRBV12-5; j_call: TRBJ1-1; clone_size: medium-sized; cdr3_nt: TGTGCTAGCAGAGCCCCTTGGGTGTCCCGATTAAAGAACACTGAAGCTTTCTTT; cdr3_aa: CASRAPWVSRLKNTEAFF